This T cell receptor beta chain was observed in a study of shared clonotypes between healthy human individuals. Findings and limits, study-wide: Rarefaction showed sorted-subset sequencing was incomplete despite large depth. Clonotype sharing among donors likely depends on sequencing depth. Limited genetic and exposure-history diversity came from having few donors.

V was trimmed by 6 bases and J by 3 bases, leaving 6 bases between them. The V gene's germline CDR1 is SNHLY and CDR2 FYNNEI. The CDR3 is 12 residues long. A remark on this clone: Its antigen is still unknown.

The data were produced by immunoSEQ multiplex PCR, yet TCRdb's version contains in-frame clones alone and is incomplete. The sample has about 820,000 clones, 80% to 95% seen once. It was CD45RO-negative cells, positively selected for CCR7, that made up naive CD8 cells, with terminally differentiated effector memory CD45RA+ cells excluded. Caucasian adults residing in Nashville, Tennessee made up all the donors. This chain links TRBV2 with TRBJ1-3; D uncertain. The sequence derives from a man under 40 in good health. Sequencing input: naive CD8+ T cells sorted from blood. The CDR3 loop is CASSPDGNTIYF. DNA of the CDR3: TGTGCCAGCAGCCCCGATGGAAACACCATATATTTT.